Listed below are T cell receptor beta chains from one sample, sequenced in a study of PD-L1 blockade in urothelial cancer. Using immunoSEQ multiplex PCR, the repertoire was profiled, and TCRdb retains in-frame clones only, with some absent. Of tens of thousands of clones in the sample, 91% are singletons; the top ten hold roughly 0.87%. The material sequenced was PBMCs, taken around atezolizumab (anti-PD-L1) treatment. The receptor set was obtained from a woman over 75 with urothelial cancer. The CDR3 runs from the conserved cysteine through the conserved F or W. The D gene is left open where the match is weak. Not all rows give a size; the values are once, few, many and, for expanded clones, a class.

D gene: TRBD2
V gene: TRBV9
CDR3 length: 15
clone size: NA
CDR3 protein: CASSTRAGVGYEQYF

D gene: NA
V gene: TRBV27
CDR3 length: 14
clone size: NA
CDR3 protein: CASSFSGGGNTIYF

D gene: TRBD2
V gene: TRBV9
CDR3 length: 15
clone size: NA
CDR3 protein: CASSVGTSGYNEQFF

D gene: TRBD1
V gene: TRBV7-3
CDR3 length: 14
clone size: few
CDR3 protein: CASSAGGAGNTIYF

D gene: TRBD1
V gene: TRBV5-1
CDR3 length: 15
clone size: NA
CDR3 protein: CASTTRTGDTGELFF

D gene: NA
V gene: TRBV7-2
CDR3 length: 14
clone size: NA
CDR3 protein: CASSLDRVSNIQYF

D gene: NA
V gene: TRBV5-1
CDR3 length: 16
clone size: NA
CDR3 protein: CASSAGQISGANVLTF

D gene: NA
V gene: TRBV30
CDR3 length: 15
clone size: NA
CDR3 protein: CAWSVLRAVSYEQYF

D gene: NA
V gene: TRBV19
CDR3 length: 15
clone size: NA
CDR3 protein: CASKVSGAPRNEQFF

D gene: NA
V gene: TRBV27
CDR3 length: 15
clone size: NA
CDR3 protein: CASSLWGVEANEQFF

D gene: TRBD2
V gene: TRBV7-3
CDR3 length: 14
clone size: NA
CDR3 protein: CASSSSSGRSEQYF

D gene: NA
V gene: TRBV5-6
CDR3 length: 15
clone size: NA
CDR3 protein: CASSRSFRGDYEQYF

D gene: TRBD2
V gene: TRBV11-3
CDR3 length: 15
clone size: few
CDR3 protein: CASSQMGLNTDTQYF

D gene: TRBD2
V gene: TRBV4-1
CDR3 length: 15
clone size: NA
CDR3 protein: CASSLSGTSGYEQYF

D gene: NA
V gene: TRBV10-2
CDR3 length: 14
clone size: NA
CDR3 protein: CASRDQGWAYEQYF

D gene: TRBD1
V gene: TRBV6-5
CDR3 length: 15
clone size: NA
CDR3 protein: CASRAGGGGNQPQHF

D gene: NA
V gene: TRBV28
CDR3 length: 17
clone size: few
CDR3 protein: CASSSPGRSKGGTEAFF

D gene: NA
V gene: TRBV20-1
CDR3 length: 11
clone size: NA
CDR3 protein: CSARGSFEQYF

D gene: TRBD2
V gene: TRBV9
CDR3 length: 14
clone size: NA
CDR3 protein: CASSASSGGNTQYF

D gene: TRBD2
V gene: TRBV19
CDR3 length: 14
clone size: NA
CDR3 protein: CASSIPAGGGEQYF

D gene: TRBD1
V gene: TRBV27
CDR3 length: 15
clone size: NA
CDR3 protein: CASSLSTGSSYEQYF

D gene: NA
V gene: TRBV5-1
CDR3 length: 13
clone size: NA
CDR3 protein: CASSLPGNTEAFF

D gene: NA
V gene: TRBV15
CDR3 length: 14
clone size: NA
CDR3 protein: CATSRDSRGYEQYF

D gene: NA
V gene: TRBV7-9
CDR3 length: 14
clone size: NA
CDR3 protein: CASSLGTATYGYTF

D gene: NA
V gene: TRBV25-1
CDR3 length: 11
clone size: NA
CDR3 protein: CASTAGTEQFF

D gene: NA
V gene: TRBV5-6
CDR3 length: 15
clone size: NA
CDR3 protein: CASSGGLAITDTQYF